A single sample gave rise to the 22 T cell receptor beta chains below, sequenced in a study of blood T cell repertoires in COVID-19. Here immunoSEQ multiplex PCR was the method, and the copy in TCRdb shows in-frame clones only, minus some. This sample has approximately 240,000 clones, with around 80% found just once. The specimen sequenced was peripheral blood. The receptors come from a human donor in a cohort sampled during active COVID-19.

The V and J genes are TRBV21-1 and TRBJ1-5. TRBV21-1 is marked as a pseudogene. The CDR3 is 15 residues long. The CDR3 region has the DNA TGTGCCAGCAGCAAGGGGGGGCTTGGCAATCAGCCCCAGCATTTT. Amino acid sequence: CASSKGGLGNQPQHF.

V and J are TRBV5-1 and TRBJ2-2; D is ambiguous. Germline CDR1 and CDR2: SGHRS and YFSETQ. Trimming shortened V by 4 bases and J by 1 base, and 8 bases separated the two germline ends. The CDR3 loop spans 14 amino acids. For the CDR3, the DNA is TGCGCCAGCAGCCCCCCTGTGAACACCGGGGAGCTGTTTTTT. Residues: CASSPPVNTGELFF.

This clone was recorded only once. The chain recombines TRBV6-5 with TRBJ1-4, with 7 bases identical to TRBD1. This CDR3 has 15 residues. V lost 2 bases to trimming and J lost 7 bases; unmatched junction nucleotides: 7. Germline V gives CDR1 MNHEY, CDR2 SVGAGI. The CDR3: CASSYRQGSGEKLFF. Written as DNA, the CDR3 is TGTGCCAGCAGTTACAGACAGGGAAGCGGTGAAAAACTGTTTTTT.

The gene calls are TRBV18 and TRBJ2-7, with 7 bases matching TRBD1. This CDR3 comprises 15 residues. Germline V gene lookup returns CDR1 KGHSH and CDR2 LQKENI. Unmatched junction bases numbered 5, after V lost 3 bases and J lost 0 bases. The CDR3 protein is CASSPGTASSYEQYF. The CDR3 region has the DNA TGTGCCAGCTCACCCGGGACAGCGAGCTCCTACGAGCAGTACTTC.

The chain employs TRBV3-1 (or the pseudogene TRBV3-2) and TRBJ2-7; possible D gene TRBD1, 6 bases. V dropped 5 bases and J dropped 2 bases, with 16 bases sitting between them. Germline V gene sequence: CDR1 LGHDT, CDR2 YNNKEL (reference sequence). The CDR3 is 15 residues long. CDR3 region: CASSSTWDTTYEQYF. The CDR3 DNA sequence: TGTGCCAGCAGCTCTACCTGGGACACCACCTACGAGCAGTACTTC.

V and J are TRBV7-9 and TRBJ1-4; no clear D gene. This CDR3 is 14 amino acids long. Germline CDR1 is SEHNR and CDR2 is FQNEAQ (reference sequence). The ends were cut back, 5 bases at V and 4 bases at J, with 11 bases in the middle. DNA for the CDR3: TGTGCCAGCAGCCCCCCGGAGGTTAATGAAAAACTGTTTTTT. This sequence encodes CASSPPEVNEKLFF.

The V and J genes are TRBV9 and TRBJ1-1, with 8 positions matching TRBD1. J was trimmed by 1 base and V by 4 bases; bases with no gene match: 6. The CDR3 has 15 amino acids. CDR1 is SGDLS and CDR2 is YYNGEE in the germline V gene. As DNA, the CDR3 is TGTGCCAGCAGCCCTAGAGGGACAGGGAACACTGAAGCTTTCTTT. Translation gives CASSPRGTGNTEAFF.

The sample holds a few counts of this clone. Other DNA sequences in the sample encode the same CDR3. In nucleotides, the CDR3 is TGTGCCAGCTCCCCGGGACAGGGCGGGGAAAAACTGTTTTTT. Its protein is CASSPGQGGEKLFF. The rearrangement joins TRBV18 to TRBJ1-4; 9 bases align to TRBD1. The germline gives CDR1 KGHSH, CDR2 LQKENI. V lost 6 bases and J lost 8; bases outside the gene matches: 7. This CDR3 has 14 amino acids.

The genes are TRBV30 and TRBJ1-2; TRBD1 is a possible D gene (5 bases). CDR1 is GTSNPN, CDR2 SVGIG, per germline (reference sequence). The CDR3 runs to 12 residues. V was shortened by 3 bases and J by 7 bases, with 12 bases between the two germline ends. The CDR3, as DNA: TGTGCCTGGAGCGTCGGGGGAGCTGGCTACACCTTC. Translating gives CAWSVGGAGYTF. Variable domain in full (rest from reference TRBV30 and TRBJ1-2): SQTIHQWPATLVQPVGSPLSLECTVEGTSNPNLYWYRQAAGRGLQLLFYSVGIGQISSEVPQNLSASRPQDRQFILSSKKLLLSDSGFYLCAWSVGGAGYTFGSGTRLTVV.

V usage is TRBV27 and J usage is TRBJ1-6; D is ambiguous. Trimming pared 5 bases from V and 4 bases from J, leaving 15 bases between. The CDR3 totals 16 residues. Germline V gives CDR1 MNHEY, CDR2 SMNVEV (reference sequence). The chain's CDR3 is CASSPIGVGYNSPLHF. Here the CDR3 DNA reads TGTGCCAGCAGTCCCATCGGGGTGGGATATAATTCACCCCTCCACTTT.

The V call is TRBV11-2, the J call TRBJ2-7; 7 nucleotides agree with TRBD1. The CDR3 spans 14 residues. Germline CDR1 and CDR2: SGHAT and FQNNGV. V gave up 6 bases and J gave up 2 bases; unmatched junction bases: 7. Here the CDR3 DNA reads TGTGCCAGCAGTCCAGGGGGAATCGCCTACGAGCAGTACTTC. Translation gives CASSPGGIAYEQYF.

J is TRBJ2-7 and V is TRBV6-5, with TRBD2 as a possible D gene (6 bases). Trimming removed 7 bases at V and 1 base at J, with 17 bases between. This CDR3 contains 15 residues. The germline CDR1 and CDR2 sequences are MNHEY and SVGAGI. Written as DNA, the CDR3 is TGTGCCAGCACGATCGGGAGCCAGAATTCCTACGAGCAGTACTTC. This gives the protein CASTIGSQNSYEQYF.

The chain carries TRBV7-9 and TRBJ2-7; TRBD2 aligns across 7 bases. The trim removed 6 bases at V and 6 bases at J, leaving 8 bases unmatched. Germline loops: CDR1 SEHNR, CDR2 FQNEAQ (reference sequence). The CDR3 has 13 residues. The CDR3 DNA reads as TGTGCCAGCAGAAAGACGGTAGCGGGCGAGCAGTACTTC. Amino acid sequence: CASRKTVAGEQYF.

This chain links TRBV28 with TRBJ1-3; D is uncertain. Per germline, CDR1 MDHEN and CDR2 SYDVKM. Deletions cut 6 bases from V and 0 bases from J, with 12 bases between. This CDR3 spans 15 amino acids. CDR3 DNA sequence: TGTGCCAGCAGCCCGGGAGCCTTCTCTGGAAACACCATATATTTT. Its protein product is CASSPGAFSGNTIYF.

The chain recombines TRBV15 with TRBJ1-4; D not certain. Germline V gene data show CDR1 as LNHNV and CDR2 as YYDKDF (reference sequence). The CDR3 spans 15 residues. The V gene lost 4 bases and the J gene lost 6 bases, with 15 bases spanning the gap. Here the CDR3 reads CATSTKDIHYEKLFF. For the CDR3, the DNA is TGTGCCACCAGCACCAAAGACATACACTATGAAAAACTGTTTTTT.

The gene calls are TRBV20-1 and TRBJ2-7; D not certain. There are 11 residues in the CDR3. The germline V and J ends were trimmed by 5 bases and 2 bases, with 7 bases remaining between them. Germline CDR1 and CDR2: DFQATT and SNEGSKA (reference sequence). The CDR3 here is CSASQAYEQYF. CDR3 nucleotide sequence: TGCAGTGCTTCCCAGGCCTACGAGCAGTACTTC.

V is TRBV6-6 and J is TRBJ2-1; 9 bases line up with TRBD1. CDR1 is MNHNY and CDR2 is SVGAGI in the germline V gene (reference sequence). Unmatched junction bases numbered 10, after V lost 4 bases and J lost 6 bases. The CDR3 is 16 residues long. For the CDR3, the DNA is TGTGCCAGCAGTTCCGGGACAGGGTATACCACCAATGAGCAGTTCTTC. It specifies CASSSGTGYTTNEQFF.

The chain carries TRBV7-9 and TRBJ2-1, with D perhaps matching TRBD2 (6 bases). From germline, CDR1 is SEHNR and CDR2 FQNEAQ (reference sequence). Deletions cut 6 bases from V and 0 bases from J, with 12 bases between. This CDR3 spans 15 amino acids. The CDR3 bases are TGTGCCAGCAGTCTGACTAGTCCCTCCTACAATGAGCAGTTCTTC. Translation gives CASSLTSPSYNEQFF.

The chain recombines TRBV25-1 with TRBJ2-3; D ambiguous. Germline lookup yields CDR1 MGHDK and CDR2 SYGVNS. Trimming took off 6 bases at V and 3 bases at J, with 10 bases between the two ends. The CDR3 totals 13 residues. CDR3 DNA: TGTGCCAGCAGGGTACTGGAGACAGATACGCAGTATTTT. The encoded protein is CASRVLETDTQYF.

The rearrangement links TRBV7-2 to TRBJ2-2, with 11 bases aligning to TRBD2. Germline V gene sequence: CDR1 SGHTA, CDR2 FQGNSA. The CDR3 contains 16 residues. V shed 1 base, J shed 3 bases, and the junction held 1 base outside the gene matches. The CDR3, as DNA: TGTGCCAGCAGCTTAGTAGCGGGAGGGGACACCGGGGAGCTGTTTTTT. This encodes CASSLVAGGDTGELFF.

This rearrangement joins TRBV28 to TRBJ1-1; 12 bases are shared with TRBD1. V gave up 1 base and J gave up 9 bases; unmatched junction bases: 12. Germline V gene lookup returns CDR1 MDHEN and CDR2 SYDVKM. This CDR3 is 17 amino acids long. This CDR3 is CASSLFGTGGESQKAFF. DNA for the CDR3: TGTGCCAGCAGTTTATTCGGGACAGGGGGCGAGAGCCAGAAAGCTTTCTTT.

This clone was detected a few times. The rearrangement uses TRBV6-5 and TRBJ1-2; 9 bases are shared with TRBD1. This CDR3 contains 14 residues. With V trimmed by 5 bases and J by 7 bases, 8 bases remained unmatched. Per the germline V gene, CDR1 is MNHEY and CDR2 is SVGAGI. CDR3 nucleotide sequence: TGTGCCAGCAGTAACCGGGACAGGGAGGGTGGCTACACCTTC. This codes for CASSNRDREGGYTF.